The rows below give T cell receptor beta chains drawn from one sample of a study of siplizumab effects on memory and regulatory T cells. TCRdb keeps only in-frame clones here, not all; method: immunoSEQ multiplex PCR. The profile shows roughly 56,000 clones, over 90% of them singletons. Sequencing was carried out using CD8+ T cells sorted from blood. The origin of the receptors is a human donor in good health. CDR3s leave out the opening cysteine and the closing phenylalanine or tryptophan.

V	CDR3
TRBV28	ASLRRLGNTGELF
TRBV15	ATSRAMGLRGELF
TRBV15	ATSRFTGTSGVNEQF
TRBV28	ASSRGDRSTGTQY
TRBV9	ASSVGLGNTEAF
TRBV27	ASSHSTSGANNEQF
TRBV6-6	ASSAGFPGELF
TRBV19	ASSIGAGPGTEAF
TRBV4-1	ASSQDFAGQY
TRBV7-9	ASSLSGLEAYNEQF
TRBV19	ASQPPWGSAGYGYT
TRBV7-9	ASSQQETNEKLF
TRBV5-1	ASSFRLEVADTQY
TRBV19	ASMGPGSTDTQY
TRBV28	ASSFDSSSGNTIY
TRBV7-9	ASSLESVAGGYEQF
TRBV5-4	ASRTGPGNTIY
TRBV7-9	ASSLKNTEAF
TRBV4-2	ASSQGSGVHIQY
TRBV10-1	ASSEEWAPNEQF
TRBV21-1	ASRFSGRATGELF
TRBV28	ASSLSGGGYT
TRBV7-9	ASSRLDDTQY
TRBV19	ASSIDEREGPGELF
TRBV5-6	ASSESGGELNEQF
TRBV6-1	ASSSWTEAF
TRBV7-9	ASSLVVSQETQY
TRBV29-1	SVSGAGELF
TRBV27	ASSLSGSTEAF
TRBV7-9	ANGRNTGELF
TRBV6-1	ASSESSVQNTEAF
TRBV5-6	ASTLGYEQY
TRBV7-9	ASSLSSEQF
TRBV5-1	ASSLAQGDGYT
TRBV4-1	ASSQEPRAYSGNTIY
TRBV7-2	ASSLEGLASEQY
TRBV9	ASSATGTGGHGYT
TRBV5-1	ASSRGASGANVLT
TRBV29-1	SARFTGELF
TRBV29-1	SAPGLGTEAF
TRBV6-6	ASSWPGGDNEKLF
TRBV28	ASSFEPSRVDHEQF
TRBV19	ASSIGSSSYEQY
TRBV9	ASSVEAGFGRAETQY
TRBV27	ASSLRFPSTDTQY
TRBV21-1	ASTGELF
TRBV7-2	ASSLAGGTYEQY
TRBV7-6	ASSSTGVDGYT
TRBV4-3	ASSQDLSVTQETQY
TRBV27	ASTRRGTGELF
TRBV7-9	ASSRETSPGETQY